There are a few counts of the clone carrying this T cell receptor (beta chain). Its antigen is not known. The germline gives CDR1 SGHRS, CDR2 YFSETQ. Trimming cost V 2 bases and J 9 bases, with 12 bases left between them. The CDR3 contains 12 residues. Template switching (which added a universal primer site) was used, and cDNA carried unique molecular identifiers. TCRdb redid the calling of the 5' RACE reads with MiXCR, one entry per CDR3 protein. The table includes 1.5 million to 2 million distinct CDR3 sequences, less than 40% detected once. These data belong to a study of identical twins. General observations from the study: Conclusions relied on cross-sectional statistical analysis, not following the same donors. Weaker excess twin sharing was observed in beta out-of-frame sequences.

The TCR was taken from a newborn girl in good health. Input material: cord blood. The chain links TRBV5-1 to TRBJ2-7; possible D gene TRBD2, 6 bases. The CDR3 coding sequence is TGCGCCAGCAGCTTCGGGAGAGGGGCGCAGTACTTC. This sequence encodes CASSFGRGAQYF. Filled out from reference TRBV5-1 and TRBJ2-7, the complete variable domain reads KAGVTQTPRYLIKTRGQQVTLSCSPISGHRSVSWYQQTPGQGLQFLFEYFSETQRNKGNFPGRFSGRQFSNSRSEMNVSTLELGDSALYLCASSFGRGAQYFGPGTRLTVT.